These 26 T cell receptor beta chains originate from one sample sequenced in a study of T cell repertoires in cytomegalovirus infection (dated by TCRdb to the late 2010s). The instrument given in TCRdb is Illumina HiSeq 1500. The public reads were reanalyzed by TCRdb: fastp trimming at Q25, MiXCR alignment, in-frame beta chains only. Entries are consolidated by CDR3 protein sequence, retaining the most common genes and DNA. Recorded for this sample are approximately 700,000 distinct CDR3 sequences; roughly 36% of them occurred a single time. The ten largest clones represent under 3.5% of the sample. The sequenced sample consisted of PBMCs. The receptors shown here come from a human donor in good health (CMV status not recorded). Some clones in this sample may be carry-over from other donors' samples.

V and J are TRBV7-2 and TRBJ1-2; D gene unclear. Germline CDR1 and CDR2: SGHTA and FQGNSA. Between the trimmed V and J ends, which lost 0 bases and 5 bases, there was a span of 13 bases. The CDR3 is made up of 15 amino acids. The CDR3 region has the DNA TGTGCCAGCAGCTTAGCGTCCACGATACGTTATGGCTACACCTTC. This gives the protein CASSLASTIRYGYTF. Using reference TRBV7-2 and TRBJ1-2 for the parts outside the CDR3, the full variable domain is GAGVSQSPSNKVTEKGKDVELRCDPISGHTALYWYRQSLGQGLEFLIYFQGNSAPDKSGLPSDRFSAERTGGSVSTLTIQRTQQEDSAVYLCASSLASTIRYGYTFGSGTRLTVV.

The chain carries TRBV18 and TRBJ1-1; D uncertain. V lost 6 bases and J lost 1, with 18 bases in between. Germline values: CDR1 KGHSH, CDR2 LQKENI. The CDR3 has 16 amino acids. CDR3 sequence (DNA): TGTGCCAGCTCTCTCAAAAGGGTAGCGAGGAACACTGAAGCTTTCTTT. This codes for CASSLKRVARNTEAFF.

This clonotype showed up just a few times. CDR3 residues: CATSDPTAGQAFYGYTF. DNA for the CDR3: TGTGCCACCAGTGACCCGACTGCAGGACAGGCCTTCTATGGCTACACCTTC. This chain joins TRBV24-1 and TRBJ1-2; TRBD1 agrees at 7 bases. J lost 4 bases, V lost 4 bases, and 14 bases had no gene match. The germline CDR1 and CDR2 sequences are KGHDR and SFDVKD. This CDR3 is 17 amino acids long.

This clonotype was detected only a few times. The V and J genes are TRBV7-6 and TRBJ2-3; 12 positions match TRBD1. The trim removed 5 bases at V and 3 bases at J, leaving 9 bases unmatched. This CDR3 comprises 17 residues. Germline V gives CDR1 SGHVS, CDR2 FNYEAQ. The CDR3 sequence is CASSQGPGQGATDTQYF. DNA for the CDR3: TGTGCCAGCAGCCAGGGGCCGGGACAGGGGGCAACAGATACGCAGTATTTT. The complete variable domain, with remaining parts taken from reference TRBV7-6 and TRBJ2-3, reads GAGVSQSPRYKVTKRGQDVALRCDPISGHVSLYWYRQALGQGPEFLTYFNYEAQQDKSGLPNDRFSAERPEGSISTLTIQRTEQRDSAMYRCASSQGPGQGATDTQYFGPGTRLTVL.

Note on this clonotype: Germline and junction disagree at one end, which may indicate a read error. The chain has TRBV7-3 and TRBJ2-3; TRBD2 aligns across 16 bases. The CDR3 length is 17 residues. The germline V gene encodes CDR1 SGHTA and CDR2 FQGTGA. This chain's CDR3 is CASSLRGTSGGANTPYF. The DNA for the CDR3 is TGTGCCAGCAGCTTACGGGGGACTAGCGGGGGGGCCAATACGCCGTATTTT.

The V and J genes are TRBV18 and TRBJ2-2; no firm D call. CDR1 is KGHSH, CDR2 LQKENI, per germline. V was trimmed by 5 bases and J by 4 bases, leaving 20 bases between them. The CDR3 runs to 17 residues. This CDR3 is CASSYDLATVTTGELFF. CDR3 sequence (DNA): TGTGCCAGCTCATACGACCTGGCGACCGTGACCACCGGGGAGCTGTTTTTT.

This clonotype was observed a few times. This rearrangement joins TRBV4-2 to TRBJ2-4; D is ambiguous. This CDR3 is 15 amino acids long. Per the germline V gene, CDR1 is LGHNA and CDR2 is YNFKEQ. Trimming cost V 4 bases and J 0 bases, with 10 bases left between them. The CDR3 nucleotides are TGTGCCAGCAGCCCCCAGACATTAGCCAAAAACATTCAGTACTTC. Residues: CASSPQTLAKNIQYF.

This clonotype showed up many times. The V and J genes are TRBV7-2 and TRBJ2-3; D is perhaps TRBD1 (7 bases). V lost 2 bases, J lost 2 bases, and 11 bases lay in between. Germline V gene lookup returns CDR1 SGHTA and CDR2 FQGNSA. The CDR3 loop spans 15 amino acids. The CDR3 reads CASSLSRGVTDTQYF. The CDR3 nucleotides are TGTGCCAGCAGCTTAAGCAGGGGGGTCACAGATACGCAGTATTTT.

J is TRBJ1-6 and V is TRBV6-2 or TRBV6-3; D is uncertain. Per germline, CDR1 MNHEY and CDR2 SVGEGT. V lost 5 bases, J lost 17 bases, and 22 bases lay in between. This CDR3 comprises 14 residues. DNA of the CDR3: TGTGCCAGCAGTGACCCCTTTATTACCGGAAGGGTCCACTTT. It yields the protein CASSDPFITGRVHF.

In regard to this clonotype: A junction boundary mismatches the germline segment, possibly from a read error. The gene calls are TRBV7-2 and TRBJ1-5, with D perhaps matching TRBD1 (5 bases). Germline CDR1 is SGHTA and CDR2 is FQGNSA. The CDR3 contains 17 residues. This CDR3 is CASSLLTGVYSNKPQHF. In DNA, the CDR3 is TGTGCCAGCAGCTTGCTAACAGGAGTCTATAGCAATAAGCCCCAGCATTTT. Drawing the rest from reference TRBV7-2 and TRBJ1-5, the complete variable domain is GAGVSQSPSNKVTEKGKDVELRCDPISGHTALYWYRQSLGQGLEFLIYFQGNSAPDKSGLPSDRFSAERTGGSVSTLTIQRTQQEDSAVYLCASSLLTGVYSNKPQHFGDGTRLSIL.

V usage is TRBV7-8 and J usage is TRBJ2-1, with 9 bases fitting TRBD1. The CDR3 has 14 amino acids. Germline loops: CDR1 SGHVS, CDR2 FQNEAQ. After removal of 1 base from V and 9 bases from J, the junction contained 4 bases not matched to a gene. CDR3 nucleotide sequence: TGTGCCAGCAGCTTAGTGACAGGGGGAAGTGAGCAGTTCTTC. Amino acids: CASSLVTGGSEQFF.

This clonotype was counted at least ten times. In DNA, the CDR3 is TGTGCCAGCAGTTTGCAGGGGTACACCGGGGAGCTGTTTTTT. Translation: CASSLQGYTGELFF. The rearrangement uses TRBV12-3 or TRBV12-4 and TRBJ2-2; tentative D call: TRBD1 (6 bases). Trimming left V 3 bases short and J 3 bases short, with 8 bases between. This CDR3 has 14 residues.

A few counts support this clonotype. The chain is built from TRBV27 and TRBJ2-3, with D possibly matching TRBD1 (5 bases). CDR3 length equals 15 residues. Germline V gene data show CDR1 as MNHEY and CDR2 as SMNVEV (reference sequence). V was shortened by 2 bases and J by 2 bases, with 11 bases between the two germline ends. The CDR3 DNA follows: TGTGCCAGCAGTTTAGCACAGGCGATCACAGATACGCAGTATTTT. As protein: CASSLAQAITDTQYF.

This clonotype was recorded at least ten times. DNA of the CDR3: TGTGCCAGCAGCTCAGGGGTTGCAGGGGAAGCTTTCTTT. The encoded protein is CASSSGVAGEAFF. The chain couples TRBV7-2 to TRBJ1-1; D is possibly TRBD1 (6 bases). The CDR3 is made up of 13 amino acids. Deletions cut 4 bases from V and 8 bases from J, with 14 bases between. Germline lookup yields CDR1 SGHTA and CDR2 FQGNSA.

The DNA for the CDR3 is TGTGCCAGCTCACCCGCGACAGGGGGCTTCTCCGATACGCAGTATTTT. Residues: CASSPATGGFSDTQYF. V is TRBV18 and J is TRBJ2-3, with 10 nucleotides matching TRBD1. This CDR3 spans 16 amino acids. Losses at the gene ends were 3 bases for V and 6 bases for J; bases not matched to a gene: 9. The germline V gene encodes CDR1 KGHSH and CDR2 LQKENI.

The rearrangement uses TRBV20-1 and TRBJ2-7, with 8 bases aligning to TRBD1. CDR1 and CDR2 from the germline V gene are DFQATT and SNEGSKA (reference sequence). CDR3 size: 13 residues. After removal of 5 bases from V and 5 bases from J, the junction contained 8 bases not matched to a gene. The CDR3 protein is CSAPRQGRNEQYF. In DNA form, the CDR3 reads TGCAGTGCTCCCCGACAGGGGAGGAACGAGCAGTACTTC.

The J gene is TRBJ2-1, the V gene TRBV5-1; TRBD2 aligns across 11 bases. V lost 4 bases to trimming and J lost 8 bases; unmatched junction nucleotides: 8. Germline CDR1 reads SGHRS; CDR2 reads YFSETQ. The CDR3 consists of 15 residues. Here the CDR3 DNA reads TGCGCCAGCAGCGCGCTTAGCGGGAGGGAATATGAGCAGTTCTTC. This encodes CASSALSGREYEQFF.

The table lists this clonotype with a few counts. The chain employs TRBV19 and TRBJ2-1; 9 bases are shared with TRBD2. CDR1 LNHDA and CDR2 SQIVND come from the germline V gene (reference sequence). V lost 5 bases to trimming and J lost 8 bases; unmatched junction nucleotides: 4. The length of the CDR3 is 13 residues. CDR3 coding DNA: TGTGCCAGTAGTGGGGCGGGAGGGTATGAGCAGTTCTTC. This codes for CASSGAGGYEQFF. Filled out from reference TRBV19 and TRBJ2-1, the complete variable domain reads DGGITQSPKYLFRKEGQNVTLSCEQNLNHDAMYWYRQDPGQGLRLIYYSQIVNDFQKGDIAEGYSVSREKKESFPLTVTSAQKNPTAFYLCASSGAGGYEQFFGPGTRLTVL.

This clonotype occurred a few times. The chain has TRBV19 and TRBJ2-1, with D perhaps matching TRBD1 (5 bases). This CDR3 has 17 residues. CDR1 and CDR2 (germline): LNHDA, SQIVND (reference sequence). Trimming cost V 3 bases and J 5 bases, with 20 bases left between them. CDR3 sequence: CASSISWGTEPHNEQFF. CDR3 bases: TGTGCCAGTAGTATTTCGTGGGGCACAGAGCCTCACAATGAGCAGTTCTTC. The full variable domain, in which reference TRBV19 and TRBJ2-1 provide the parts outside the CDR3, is DGGITQSPKYLFRKEGQNVTLSCEQNLNHDAMYWYRQDPGQGLRLIYYSQIVNDFQKGDIAEGYSVSREKKESFPLTVTSAQKNPTAFYLCASSISWGTEPHNEQFFGPGTRLTVL.

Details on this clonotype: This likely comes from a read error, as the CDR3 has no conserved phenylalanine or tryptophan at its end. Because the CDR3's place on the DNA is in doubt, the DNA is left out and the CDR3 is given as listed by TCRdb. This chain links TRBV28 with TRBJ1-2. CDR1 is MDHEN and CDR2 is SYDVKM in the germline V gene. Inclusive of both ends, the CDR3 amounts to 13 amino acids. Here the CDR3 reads CASRESLDYGYTL.

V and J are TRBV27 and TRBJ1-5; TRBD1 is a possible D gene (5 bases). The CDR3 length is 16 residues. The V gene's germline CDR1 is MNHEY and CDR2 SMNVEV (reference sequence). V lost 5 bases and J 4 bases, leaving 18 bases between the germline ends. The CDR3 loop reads CASSPFTGQGNQPQHF. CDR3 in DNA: TGTGCCAGCAGTCCATTCACGGGGCAGGGTAATCAGCCCCAGCATTTT.

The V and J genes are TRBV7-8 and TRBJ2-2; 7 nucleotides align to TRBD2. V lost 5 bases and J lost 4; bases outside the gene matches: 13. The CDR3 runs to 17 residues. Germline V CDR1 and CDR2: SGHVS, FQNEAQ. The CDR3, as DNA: TGTGCCAGCAGCCCCCGAGGGAGGGAGGTCTCCACCGGGGAGCTGTTTTTT. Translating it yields CASSPRGREVSTGELFF. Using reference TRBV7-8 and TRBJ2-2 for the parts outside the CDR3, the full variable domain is GAGVSQSPRYKVAKRGQDVALRCDPISGHVSLFWYQQALGQGPEFLTYFQNEAQLDKSGLPSDRFFAERPEGSVSTLKIQRTQQEDSAVYLCASSPRGREVSTGELFFGEGSRLTVL.

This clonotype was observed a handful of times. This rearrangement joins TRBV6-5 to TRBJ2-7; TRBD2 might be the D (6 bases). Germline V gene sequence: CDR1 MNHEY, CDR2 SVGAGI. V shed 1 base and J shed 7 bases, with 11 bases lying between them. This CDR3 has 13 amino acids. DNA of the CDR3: TGTGCCAGCAGTTACTGGGGAGGCGCTGAGCAGTACTTC. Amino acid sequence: CASSYWGGAEQYF.

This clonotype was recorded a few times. For the CDR3, the DNA is TGTGCCAGCAGAAGATGGGAGACCCAGTACTTC. This gives the protein CASRRWETQYF. The chain combines TRBV28 with TRBJ2-5; D remains unclear. The CDR3 consists of 11 residues. The ends were cut back, 6 bases at V and 5 bases at J, with 7 bases in the middle. Germline CDR1 is MDHEN and CDR2 is SYDVKM.

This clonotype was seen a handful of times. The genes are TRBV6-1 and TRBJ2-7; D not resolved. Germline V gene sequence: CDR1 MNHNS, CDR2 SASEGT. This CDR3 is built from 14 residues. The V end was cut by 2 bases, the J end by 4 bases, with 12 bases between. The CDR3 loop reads CASSETLGPYEQYF. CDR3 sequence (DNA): TGTGCCAGCAGTGAAACTTTAGGGCCTTACGAGCAGTACTTC.

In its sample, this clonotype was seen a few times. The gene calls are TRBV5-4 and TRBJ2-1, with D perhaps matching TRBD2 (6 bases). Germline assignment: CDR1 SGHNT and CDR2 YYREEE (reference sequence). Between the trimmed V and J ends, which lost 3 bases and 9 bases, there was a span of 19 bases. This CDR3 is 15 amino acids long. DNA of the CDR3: TGTGCCAGCAGCTACCCTAAGGGAGCGGGCAGTGAGCAGTTCTTC. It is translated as CASSYPKGAGSEQFF.